This note documents a single T cell receptor (beta chain) sequence. Its target is unknown. The sample originates from a study of blood T cells in healthy people across ages. General study points: Strongly correlated with naive T cell percentage was TCR beta diversity. The unknown donor CMV status may have confounded expanded clonotype changes. In older individuals, TCR beta diversity per million T cells was lower, falling roughly linearly with age.

Combining a sample-barcoded 5' primer with a J-beta primer mix, a second PCR ran for roughly 7 to 11 cycles. TCRdb called the 5' RACE reads again in MiXCR, with one record for every CDR3 protein. This sample has about 900,000 distinct CDR3 sequences, with around 48% found just once. Trimming cost V 4 bases and J 1 base; bases outside gene matches: 2. Per the germline V gene, CDR1 is SQVTM and CDR2 is ANQGSEA. The CDR3 extends over 13 amino acids. The source of this sequence is a man aged 30 to 39 in good health. Material for sequencing was blood. The chain links TRBV29-1 to TRBJ2-5; TRBD2 aligns across 8 bases. The CDR3: CSVVAGSQETQYF. DNA for the CDR3: TGCAGCGTTGTAGCGGGGAGCCAAGAGACCCAGTACTTC. Full variable domain (rest looked up from reference TRBV29-1 and TRBJ2-5): SAVISQKPSRDICQRGTSLTIQCQVDSQVTMMFWYRQQPGQSLTLIATANQGSEATYESGFVIDKFPISRPNLTFSTLTVSNMSPEDSSIYLCSVVAGSQETQYFGPGTRLLVL.